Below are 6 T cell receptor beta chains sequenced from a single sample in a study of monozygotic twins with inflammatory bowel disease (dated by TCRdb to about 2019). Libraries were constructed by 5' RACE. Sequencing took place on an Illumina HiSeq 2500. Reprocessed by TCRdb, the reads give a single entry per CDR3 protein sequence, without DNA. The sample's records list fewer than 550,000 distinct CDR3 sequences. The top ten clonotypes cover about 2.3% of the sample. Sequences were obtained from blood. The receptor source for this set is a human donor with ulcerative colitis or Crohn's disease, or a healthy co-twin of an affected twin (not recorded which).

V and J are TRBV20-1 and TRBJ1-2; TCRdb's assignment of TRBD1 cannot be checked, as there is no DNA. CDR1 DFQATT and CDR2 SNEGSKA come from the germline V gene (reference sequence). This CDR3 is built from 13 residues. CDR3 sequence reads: CLIPGQGLIGYTF.

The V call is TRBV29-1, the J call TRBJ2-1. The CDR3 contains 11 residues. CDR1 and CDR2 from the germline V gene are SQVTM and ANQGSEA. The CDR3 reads CSATNYNEQFF.

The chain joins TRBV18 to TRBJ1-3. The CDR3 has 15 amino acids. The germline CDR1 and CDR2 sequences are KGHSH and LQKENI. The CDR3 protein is CASSPVFSSGNTIYF.

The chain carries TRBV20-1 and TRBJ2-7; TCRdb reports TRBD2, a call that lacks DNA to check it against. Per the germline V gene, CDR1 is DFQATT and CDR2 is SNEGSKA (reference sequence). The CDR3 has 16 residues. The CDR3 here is CSARDHLGPSVDEQYF.

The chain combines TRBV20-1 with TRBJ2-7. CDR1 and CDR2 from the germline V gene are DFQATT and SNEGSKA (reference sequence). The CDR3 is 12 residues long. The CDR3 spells CSVLVASDEQYF.

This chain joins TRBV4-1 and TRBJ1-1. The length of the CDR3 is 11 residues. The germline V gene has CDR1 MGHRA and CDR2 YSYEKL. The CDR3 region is CASSMMDEAFF.